A selection of T cell receptor beta chains follows, all from one sample in a study of identical twins. TCRdb reanalysed the 5' RACE reads using MiXCR and keeps one entry per CDR3 protein. The sample shows some 440,000 distinct CDR3 sequences, approximately 24% of them seen only once. The same specimen was also included in a second study, on T cells expressing NK-cell markers.

The sample consisted of CD4+ T cells sorted from blood. These receptors came from a woman between 18 and 29 years old in good health. The CDR3 runs from the conserved cysteine through the conserved F or W. The order of the fields is D gene, J gene, V gene, clone size, CDR3 protein, CDR3 DNA. D genes are given only for firm matches. Only some rows state a clone size, as once, few, many or a class for expanded clones.

>-|TRBJ2-3|TRBV7-8|few
CASSSFQVVSTDTQYF
TGTGCCAGCAGCTCCTTTCAGGTGGTTAGCACAGATACGCAGTATTTT
>-|TRBJ2-3|TRBV6-1|-
CASSGPGHNTDTQYF
TGTGCCAGCAGTGGCCCGGGACACAACACAGATACGCAGTATTTT
>-|TRBJ2-7|TRBV6-1|-
CASSRTGEDEQYF
TGTGCCAGCAGTAGAACAGGGGAGGACGAGCAGTACTTC
>-|TRBJ2-5|TRBV10-1|-
CASSVNVGETQYF
TGCGCCAGCAGTGTTAACGTAGGGGAGACCCAGTACTTC
>-|TRBJ2-3|TRBV24-1|-
CATSAQGSDTQYF
TGTGCCACCAGTGCCCAGGGGTCAGATACGCAGTATTTT
>-|TRBJ1-4|TRBV10-3|-
CAISDSTNEKLFF
TGTGCCATCAGTGACTCAACTAATGAAAAACTGTTTTTT
>-|TRBJ2-5|TRBV6-6|-
CASNLGETQYF
TGTGCCAGCAACCTGGGGGAGACCCAGTACTTC
>-|TRBJ2-1|TRBV20-1|-
CSAIKAGYNEQFF
TGCAGTGCTATTAAAGCAGGGTACAATGAGCAGTTCTTC
>-|TRBJ2-5|TRBV5-6|few
CASSLIATYQETQYF
TGTGCCAGCAGCCTCATCGCTACGTACCAAGAGACCCAGTACTTC
>-|TRBJ2-3|TRBV24-1|few
CATSATGRDTQYF
TGTGCCACCAGCGCGACAGGGAGGGATACGCAGTATTTT
>-|TRBJ1-3|TRBV4-3|-
CASSREGNTIYF
TGCGCCAGCAGCCGAGAAGGAAACACCATATATTTT
>-|TRBJ2-4|TRBV20-1|-
CSAKPGGKNIQYF
TGCAGTGCCAAGCCCGGCGGGAAAAACATTCAGTACTTC
>-|TRBJ1-3|TRBV10-3|-
CAISDSTLSRDTIYF
TGTGCCATCAGTGACTCGACCCTCTCTAGGGACACCATATATTTT
>-|TRBJ2-7|TRBV5-5|-
CASSAYGEQYF
TGTGCCAGCAGCGCCTACGGCGAGCAGTACTTC
>-|TRBJ2-3|TRBV18|-
CASSPMVDTQYF
TGTGCCAGCTCACCAATGGTGGATACGCAGTATTTT
>-|TRBJ1-1|TRBV12-3/TRBV12-4|few
CASSPFGGPNTEAFF
TGTGCCAGCAGTCCATTTGGGGGGCCTAACACTGAAGCTTTCTTT
>-|TRBJ2-3|TRBV20-1|once
CSSRDSTDTQYF
TGCAGCTCGCGGGACAGTACAGATACGCAGTATTTT
>TRBD2|TRBJ2-3|TRBV11-2|-
CASSSPWTSWGPDTQYF
TGTGCCAGCAGCTCCCCTTGGACTAGCTGGGGTCCAGATACGCAGTATTTT
>-|TRBJ2-7|TRBV7-7|few
CASGSFQVQVCGGHEQYF
TGTGCTAGCGGATCTTTCCAGGTCCAAGTCTGTGGGGGCCACGAGCAGTACTTC
>-|TRBJ2-4|TRBV7-2|-
CASSTEGRLAKNIQYF
TGTGCCAGCAGCACCGAGGGCCGTCTAGCCAAAAACATTCAGTACTTC
>-|TRBJ2-3|TRBV20-1|-
CSARGSADTQYF
TGCAGTGCTAGAGGAAGCGCAGATACGCAGTATTTT
>-|TRBJ1-1|TRBV15|few
CATSRVGQGSSFF
-
>-|TRBJ2-7|TRBV5-1|few
CASSPGARAPYEQYF
TGCGCCAGCAGCCCGGGGGCTAGGGCCCCCTACGAGCAGTACTTC
>TRBD1|TRBJ1-2|TRBV20-1|-
CSARRTGAAGYTF
TGCAGTGCTAGGAGGACAGGCGCCGCAGGCTACACCTTC
>-|TRBJ2-3|TRBV11-2|few
CASSLTGRDTQYF
TGTGCCAGCAGCTTAACTGGAAGGGATACGCAGTATTTT
>-|TRBJ1-2|TRBV6-5|-
CASSYLLRGGANYGYTF
TGTGCCAGCAGTTACCTGCTTAGAGGGGGAGCTAACTATGGCTACACCTTC
>TRBD1|TRBJ2-7|TRBV20-1|few
CSATPTGGSLEQYF
TGCAGTGCTACACCGACAGGGGGCTCCCTCGAGCAGTACTTC
>-|TRBJ2-7|TRBV20-1|-
CSATAQLHYEQYF
TGCAGTGCTACTGCTCAGCTGCACTACGAGCAGTACTTC
>-|TRBJ2-1|TRBV10-3|-
CAISESGSEQFF
TGTGCCATCAGTGAGTCGGGGAGTGAGCAGTTCTTC
>TRBD1|TRBJ2-7|TRBV28|-
CASSPRGQGRSSYEQYF
TGTGCCAGCAGTCCGAGGGGGCAGGGCAGGTCGTCCTACGAGCAGTACTTC
>-|TRBJ2-3|TRBV5-5|-
CASSLSAPKADTQYF
TGTGCCAGCAGCTTGTCTGCCCCCAAGGCAGATACGCAGTATTTT
>-|TRBJ1-4|TRBV5-1|-
CASTGSTNEKLFF
TGCGCCAGCACAGGGAGCACTAATGAAAAACTGTTTTTT
>TRBD1|TRBJ1-6|TRBV10-2|-
CASSITRDRNSPLHF
TGCGCCAGCAGTATAACTCGGGACAGAAATTCACCCCTCCACTTT
>-|TRBJ1-3|TRBV6-1|few
CASTNRGASGNTIYF
TGTGCCAGCACTAATAGAGGGGCATCGGGAAACACCATATATTTT
>TRBD2|TRBJ2-7|TRBV6-5|-
CASSYSSLADYEQYF
TGTGCCAGCAGTTACTCGTCTCTAGCGGACTACGAGCAGTACTTC
>TRBD2|TRBJ2-4|TRBV11-2|-
CASRRGGASKNIQYF
TGTGCCAGCCGGCGCGGGGGGGCGTCCAAAAACATTCAGTACTTC
>-|TRBJ2-1|TRBV20-1|many
CSAPYEGSLASEQFF
TGCAGTGCTCCCTACGAGGGGTCTCTCGCGAGTGAGCAGTTCTTC
>-|TRBJ2-1|TRBV5-4|few
CASSLKYEQFF
TGTGCCAGCAGCCTCAAGTATGAGCAGTTCTTC
>TRBD2|TRBJ2-7|TRBV5-5|-
CASSLGLASGAKEQYF
TGTGCCAGCAGCTTGGGGTTGGCTAGCGGTGCGAAGGAGCAGTACTTC
>TRBD1|TRBJ1-5|TRBV20-1|many
CSAGTGNDQPQHF
TGCAGTGCTGGGACAGGGAACGATCAGCCCCAGCATTTT
>TRBD2|TRBJ2-7|TRBV7-2|few
CASSQGLVYEQYF
TGTGCCAGCAGCCAAGGACTAGTTTACGAGCAGTACTTC
>TRBD2|TRBJ2-1|TRBV11-3|-
CASSPSGGGHYEQFF
TGTGCCAGCAGCCCAAGCGGGGGGGGCCATTATGAGCAGTTCTTC
>TRBD2|TRBJ2-1|TRBV2|few
CASRGLAGGGSKFF
TGTGCCAGCAGGGGACTAGCGGGGGGTGGTAGTAAGTTCTTC
>TRBD1|TRBJ2-7|TRBV20-1|few
CSASSGTGVYEQYF
TGCAGTGCTAGTTCGGGGACAGGGGTCTACGAGCAGTACTTC
>-|TRBJ2-1|TRBV15|-
CATSRDRVQALGGEQFF
TGTGCCACCAGCAGAGATCGGGTCCAGGCCCTAGGGGGTGAGCAGTTCTTC
>-|TRBJ2-7|TRBV6-5|many
CASSYVSVGVREQYF
TGTGCCAGCAGTTACGTAAGCGTTGGAGTACGCGAGCAGTACTTC
>-|TRBJ2-1|TRBV21-1|-
CASRSEGSGLAGRGYNEQFF
TGTGCCAGCAGATCCGAAGGGTCGGGACTAGCGGGCAGGGGCTACAATGAGCAGTTCTTC
>-|TRBJ1-6|TRBV6-1|-
CASRTVNNSPLHF
TGTGCCAGCAGGACAGTTAATAATTCACCCCTCCACTTT
>TRBD1|TRBJ2-1|TRBV11-2|-
CASSLTGGVPYNEQFF
TGTGCCAGCAGCCTAACAGGGGGTGTCCCCTACAATGAGCAGTTCTTC
>-|TRBJ2-3|TRBV24-1|few
CATSDPSWAHTDTQYF
TGTGCCACCAGTGATCCCTCTTGGGCCCACACAGATACGCAGTATTTT
>TRBD1|TRBJ2-2|TRBV5-1|-
CASSPGAGGFGELFF
TGCGCCAGCAGCCCTGGGGCAGGGGGCTTCGGGGAGCTGTTTTTT
>TRBD2|TRBJ2-3|TRBV7-3|few
CASSSSGNSGGHTDTQYF
TGTGCCAGCAGCTCCAGCGGGAATAGCGGGGGACACACAGATACGCAGTATTTT
>-|TRBJ2-1|TRBV24-1|few
CATSDSWGPNNEQFF
TGTGCCACCAGTGATTCCTGGGGGCCGAACAATGAGCAGTTCTTC